These T cell receptor beta chains were read from a single sample in a study of shared clonotypes between healthy human individuals. Here immunoSEQ multiplex PCR was the method, and the copy in TCRdb shows in-frame clones only, minus some. This table has 1,400,000 or so clones, 98% appearing once. The sample comprised naive CD4+ T cells sorted from blood. The source of these receptors is a man aged 25-40 years in good health. Each CDR3 is given with its conserved first and last residue. A D gene is named only where the DNA matches it firmly. Size tells how often a clone was seen (once, few, many) or the class of an expanded clone, and some rows leave it out.

>.|TRBJ1-1|.|TRBV19
CASTARPQGKNTEAFF
TGTGCCAGTACCGCCCGACCTCAAGGGAAAAACACTGAAGCTTTCTTT
>TRBD1|TRBJ1-2|.|TRBV19
CASSIGQGVYTF
TGTGCCAGTAGTATAGGACAGGGAGTCTACACCTTC
>.|TRBJ2-7|.|TRBV13
CASSLVPPEQYF
TGTGCCAGCAGCTTAGTCCCCCCCGAGCAGTACTTC
>TRBD2|TRBJ2-3|.|TRBV7-3
CASSLTDRTSGRGTDTQYF
TGTGCCAGCAGCTTAACTGATCGGACTAGCGGGAGGGGTACAGATACGCAGTATTTT
>TRBD1|TRBJ1-4|.|TRBV29-1
CSVAGRGPFEKLFF
TGCAGCGTTGCCGGGAGGGGGCCGTTTGAAAAACTGTTTTTT
>.|TRBJ1-1|.|TRBV19
CASSMRGNTEAFF
TGTGCCAGTAGTATGAGGGGGAACACTGAAGCTTTCTTT
>.|TRBJ1-5|.|TRBV19
CASSILSGDSNQPQHF
TGTGCCAGTAGTATTCTCTCCGGGGATAGCAATCAGCCCCAGCATTTT
>.|TRBJ1-1|.|TRBV28
CASSSTGYHTEAFF
TGTGCCAGCAGTTCGACAGGCTACCACACTGAAGCTTTCTTT
>TRBD2|TRBJ2-3|.|TRBV19
CATSPTSGTDTQYF
TGTGCCACCTCGCCAACTAGCGGCACAGATACGCAGTATTTT
>.|TRBJ2-2|.|TRBV12-5
CASGLNTGELFF
TGTGCTAGTGGCCTTAACACCGGGGAGCTGTTTTTT
>.|TRBJ2-7|.|TRBV2
CASSRDLSYEQYF
TGTGCCAGCTCCCGGGACTTGTCCTACGAGCAGTACTTC
>TRBD2|TRBJ2-7|.|TRBV28
CASSLAGGNLNEQYF
TGTGCCAGCAGTTTAGCGGGAGGGAATCTCAACGAGCAGTACTTC
>.|TRBJ2-1|.|TRBV21-1
CASSKGGTRKANEQFF
TGTGCCAGCAGCAAAGGGGGGACCCGGAAAGCGAATGAGCAGTTCTTC
>TRBD2|TRBJ2-7|.|TRBV7-9
CASSSGLAEQYF
TGTGCCAGCAGCTCGGGACTAGCGGAGCAGTACTTC
>.|TRBJ2-5|.|TRBV5-1
CASSIGETQYF
TGCGCCAGCAGCATAGGAGAGACCCAGTACTTC
>.|TRBJ1-1|.|TRBV30
CAWRGSGNTEAFF
TGTGCCTGGCGGGGGTCAGGGAACACTGAAGCTTTCTTT
>.|TRBJ2-7|once|TRBV10-3
CAISEGLPPSYEQYF
TGTGCCATCAGTGAAGGGTTACCCCCCTCCTACGAGCAGTACTTC
>TRBD1|TRBJ1-3|.|TRBV10-3
CAIDDRGGNTIYF
TGTGCCATCGATGACAGGGGTGGAAACACCATATATTTT
>.|TRBJ2-2|.|TRBV25-1
CASSDAGGELFF
TGTGCCAGCAGTGACGCCGGCGGGGAGCTGTTTTTT
>.|TRBJ1-1|.|TRBV5-4
CASSLARGSYTEAFF
TGTGCCAGCAGCTTGGCCCGCGGGAGTTACACTGAAGCTTTCTTT
>TRBD1|TRBJ1-1|.|TRBV7-2
CASSLGDRARAEAFF
TGTGCCAGCAGCTTAGGGGACAGGGCGCGGGCTGAAGCTTTCTTT
>.|TRBJ1-3|.|TRBV27
CASGARGNTIYF
TGTGCCAGTGGGGCTCGTGGAAACACCATATATTTT
>TRBD1|TRBJ1-5|.|TRBV28
CASIRGQYNQPQHF
TGTGCCAGCATTAGGGGACAGTACAATCAGCCCCAGCATTTT
>.|TRBJ2-5|.|TRBV6-6
CASSYDYRVGETQYF
TGTGCCAGCAGTTACGATTACAGGGTCGGTGAGACCCAGTACTTC
>.|TRBJ2-2|.|TRBV10-3
CAIKGVPNTGELFF
TGTGCCATAAAGGGGGTTCCGAACACCGGGGAGCTGTTTTTT
>.|TRBJ2-1|.|TRBV15
CATSRDPASGKQFF
TGTGCCACCAGCAGAGATCCAGCCTCGGGGAAGCAGTTCTTC
>.|TRBJ2-5|.|TRBV5-1
CASSTTAAQETQYF
TGCGCCAGCAGCACCACAGCGGCCCAAGAGACCCAGTACTTC
>TRBD2|TRBJ2-1|.|TRBV5-1
CASSMGLAGGPNYNEQFF
TGCGCCAGCAGCATGGGACTAGCGGGAGGGCCGAACTACAATGAGCAGTTCTTC